The text below deals with one TCR beta chain. Its antigen remains unidentified. The sorting of PBMCs gave CD4+ and CD8+ T cells. The record originates from a study of CD8+ T cells in alopecia areata. The study's findings and limits: An increase in clonality over normal scalp was evident in lesional scalp, especially alopecia totalis/universalis.

RNA was isolated and reverse transcribed to cDNA, the sequencing template. Generated by immunoSEQ multiplex PCR, the TCRdb table keeps only in-frame clones and is missing some. The sample shows around 100,000 clones, 45% to 60% of them seen only once. The CDR3 consists of 16 residues. V shed 7 bases, J shed 7 bases, and the junction held 16 bases outside the gene matches. From germline, CDR1 is SQVTM and CDR2 ANQGSEA. The receptor was derived from a human donor in good health. The genes are TRBV29-1 and TRBJ2-1, with TRBD2 matching 10 bases. Input material: CD4+ T cells sorted from blood. The CDR3 loop is CSALPLDSGGRNEQFF. For the CDR3, the DNA is TGCAGCGCCCTTCCCCTAGATAGCGGGGGGAGAAATGAGCAGTTCTTC.